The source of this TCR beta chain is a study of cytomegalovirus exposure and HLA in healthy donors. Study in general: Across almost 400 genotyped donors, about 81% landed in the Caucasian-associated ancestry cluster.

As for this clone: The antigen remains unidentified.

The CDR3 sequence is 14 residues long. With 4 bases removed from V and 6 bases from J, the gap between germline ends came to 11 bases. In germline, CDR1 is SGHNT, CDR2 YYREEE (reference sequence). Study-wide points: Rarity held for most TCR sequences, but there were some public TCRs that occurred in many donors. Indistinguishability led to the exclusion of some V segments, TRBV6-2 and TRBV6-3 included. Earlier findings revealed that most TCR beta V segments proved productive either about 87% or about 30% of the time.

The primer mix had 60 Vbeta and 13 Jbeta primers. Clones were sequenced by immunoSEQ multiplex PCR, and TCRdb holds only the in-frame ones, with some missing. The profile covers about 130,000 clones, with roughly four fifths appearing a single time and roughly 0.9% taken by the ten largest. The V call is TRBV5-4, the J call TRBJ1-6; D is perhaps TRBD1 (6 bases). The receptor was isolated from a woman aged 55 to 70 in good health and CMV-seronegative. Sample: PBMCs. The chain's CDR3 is CASSPGETNSPLHF. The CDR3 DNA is TGTGCCAGCAGCCCAGGGGAGACTAATTCACCCCTCCACTTT.